What follows are 7 T cell receptor beta chains derived from one specimen sequenced in a study of cytomegalovirus exposure and HLA in healthy donors (dated by TCRdb to 2015 to 2018). Receptor libraries were prepared by the immunoSEQ multiplex PCR assay. TCRdb obtained this table from immuneACCESS and retained in-frame rearrangements with V and J assigned. These tables miss some clones; where compared with another copy, unresolved V genes account for less than half of the shortfall, and the remainder is unexplained. This sample comprises some 240,000 clones, roughly 87% of them detected only once. The ten most abundant clones make up more than 1.5% of the sample. Input material: PBMCs. These receptors all stem from a woman under 30 in good health and CMV-seropositive.

The rearrangement uses TRBV6-1 and TRBJ2-7, with 11 bases lining up with TRBD1. The CDR3 has 14 residues. J gave up 3 bases and V 7 bases, and 5 bases lay outside the gene matches. Germline V gene sequence: CDR1 MNHNS, CDR2 SASEGT. The CDR3 sequence: CASIAGTGGYEQYF. In nucleotides, the CDR3 is TGTGCCAGCATCGCCGGGACAGGGGGCTACGAGCAGTACTTC.

The CDR3 is CASSLRRVTGELFF. In DNA, the CDR3 is TGTGCCAGCAGTTTAAGACGGGTTACCGGGGAGCTGTTTTTT. This chain uses TRBV27 with TRBJ2-2, with no clear D. V was clipped by 2 bases and J by 5 bases, with 9 bases between them. CDR3 length equals 14 residues. The V gene's germline CDR1 is MNHEY and CDR2 SMNVEV (reference sequence).

The DNA of the CDR3 is TGTGCCAGCAGCTTAAGGGGAAGGAAGGAGCAGTACTTC. As protein: CASSLRGRKEQYF. V gene TRBV11-2 combines with J gene TRBJ2-7; D is possibly TRBD1 (5 bases). V lost 2 bases and J lost 7, with 12 bases in between. Germline values: CDR1 SGHAT, CDR2 FQNNGV. This CDR3 has 13 amino acids.

The rearrangement joins TRBV19 to TRBJ1-1, with D perhaps matching TRBD1 (5 bases). The CDR3 sequence is 13 residues long. The V and J ends lost 8 bases and 0 bases respectively, with 10 bases between them. Germline-derived CDR1 and CDR2 are LNHDA and SQIVND (reference sequence). CDR3 DNA sequence: TGTGCCAGTGCGGGACGGCTGAACACTGAAGCTTTCTTT. Translated, it gives CASAGRLNTEAFF.

This rearrangement joins TRBV30 to TRBJ1-5; a weak D match, TRBD1 (6 bases). Trimming cost V 1 base and J 3 bases, with 13 bases left between them. The CDR3 loop spans 15 amino acids. Germline CDR1 GTSNPN, CDR2 SVGIG (reference sequence). CDR3 DNA: TGTGCCTGGAGTGCGGACGGGACACTCAATCAGCCCCAGCATTTT. Translated, it gives CAWSADGTLNQPQHF.

V and J are TRBV9 and TRBJ2-3, with TRBD1 identical over 7 bases. CDR1 SGDLS and CDR2 YYNGEE come from the germline V gene. The trim removed 0 bases at V and 1 base at J, leaving 2 bases unmatched. The CDR3 loop spans 15 amino acids. The CDR3 loop is CASSVGGGGTDTQYF. CDR3 in DNA: TGTGCCAGCAGCGTAGGAGGGGGCGGCACAGATACGCAGTATTTT. Full variable domain (remainder filled in from reference TRBV9 and TRBJ2-3): DSGVTQTPKHLITATGQRVTLRCSPRSGDLSVYWYQQSLDQGLQFLIQYYNGEERAKGNILERFSAQQFPDLHSELNLSSLELGDSALYFCASSVGGGGTDTQYFGPGTRLTVL.

The V and J genes are TRBV4-1 and TRBJ2-7; D remains ambiguous. Germline values: CDR1 MGHRA, CDR2 YSYEKL. The V and J ends lost 1 base and 2 bases respectively, with 12 bases between them. CDR3 size: 15 residues. CDR3 sequence: CASSQAKIGPYEQYF. The CDR3 region has the DNA TGCGCCAGCAGCCAAGCTAAAATTGGGCCCTACGAGCAGTACTTC.